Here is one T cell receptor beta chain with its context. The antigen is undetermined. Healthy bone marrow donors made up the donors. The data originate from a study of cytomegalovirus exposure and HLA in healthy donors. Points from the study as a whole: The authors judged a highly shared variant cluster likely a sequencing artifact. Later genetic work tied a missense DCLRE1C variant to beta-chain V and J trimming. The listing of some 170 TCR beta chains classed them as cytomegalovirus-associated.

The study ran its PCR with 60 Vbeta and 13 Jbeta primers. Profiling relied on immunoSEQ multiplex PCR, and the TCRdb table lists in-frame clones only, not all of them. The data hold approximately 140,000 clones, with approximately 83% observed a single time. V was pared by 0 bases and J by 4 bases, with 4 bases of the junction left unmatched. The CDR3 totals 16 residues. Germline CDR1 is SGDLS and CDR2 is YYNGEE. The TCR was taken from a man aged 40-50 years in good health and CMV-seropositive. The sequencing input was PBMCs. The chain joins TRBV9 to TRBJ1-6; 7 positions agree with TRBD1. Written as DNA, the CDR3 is TGTGCCAGCAGCGTAGGGGACAGTTTGTATAATTCACCCCTCCACTTT. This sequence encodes CASSVGDSLYNSPLHF.